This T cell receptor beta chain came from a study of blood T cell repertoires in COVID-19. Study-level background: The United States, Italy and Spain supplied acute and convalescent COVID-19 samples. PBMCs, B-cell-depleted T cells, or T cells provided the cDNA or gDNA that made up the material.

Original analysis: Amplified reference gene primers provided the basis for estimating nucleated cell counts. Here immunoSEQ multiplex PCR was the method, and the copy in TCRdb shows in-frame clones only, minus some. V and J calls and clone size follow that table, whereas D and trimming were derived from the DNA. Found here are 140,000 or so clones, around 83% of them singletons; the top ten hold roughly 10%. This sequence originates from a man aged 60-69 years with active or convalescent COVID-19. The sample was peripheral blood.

As DNA, the CDR3 is TGTGCCAGCAGTCAGACAGGGATCTATGGCTACACCTTC. This sequence encodes CASSQTGIYGYTF. The rearrangement links TRBV6-5 to TRBJ1-2, with TRBD1 matching over 7 bases. Germline assignment: CDR1 MNHEY and CDR2 SVGAGI. This CDR3 is built from 13 residues. The V gene end was trimmed by 5 bases and the J gene end by 4 bases; junction bases not matched to a gene: 4.